Each of the 26 T cell receptor beta chains below was sequenced from the same sample in a study of early T cells in non-severe SARS-CoV-2 infection. MiXCR was run by TCRdb on the 5' RACE reads, yielding one entry per CDR3 protein. The table has tens of thousands of distinct CDR3 sequences, 12% seen once. The source material was whole blood, sampled at baseline. Receptor source: an adult who was a healthcare worker with PCR-confirmed SARS-CoV-2 infection or an uninfected control (not recorded which).

The chain couples TRBV5-1 to TRBJ2-7, with a tentative D call TRBD2 (6 bases). V was cut by 2 bases and J by 0 bases, with 18 bases left in between. The length of the CDR3 is 17 residues. Germline CDR1 SGHRS, CDR2 YFSETQ. DNA for the CDR3: TGCGCCAGCAGCTTTTCGTCGACCGGGACTGCCTCCTACGAGCAGTACTTC. Protein sequence: CASSFSSTGTASYEQYF. Together with reference TRBV5-1 and TRBJ2-7, the CDR3 gives the full variable domain: KAGVTQTPRYLIKTRGQQVTLSCSPISGHRSVSWYQQTPGQGLQFLFEYFSETQRNKGNFPGRFSGRQFSNSRSEMNVSTLELGDSALYLCASSFSSTGTASYEQYFGPGTRLTVT.

This clonotype was recorded a few times. The rearrangement joins TRBV7-2 to TRBJ1-5; D call uncertain. V was pared by 2 bases and J by 10 bases, with 6 bases between. CDR3 size: 11 residues. Germline CDR1 is SGHTA and CDR2 is FQGNSA. CDR3 coding DNA: TGTGCCAGCAGCTTACGTGGTCCCCAGCATTTT. It specifies CASSLRGPQHF.

This clonotype was seen repeatedly, ten times or more. The chain links TRBV20-1 to TRBJ2-5; D might be TRBD2 (6 bases). The CDR3 extends over 12 amino acids. CDR1 and CDR2 (germline): DFQATT, SNEGSKA (reference sequence). V was clipped by 1 base and J by 5 bases, with 8 bases between them. The CDR3 DNA reads as TGCAGTGCTAGAGCCGGGAGCGAGACCCAGTACTTC. Amino acid sequence: CSARAGSETQYF.

This clonotype turned up a few times. The chain joins TRBV6-2 or TRBV6-3 to TRBJ2-6; tentative D call: TRBD1 (6 bases). Germline V gives CDR1 MNHEY, CDR2 SVGEGT. This CDR3 contains 16 residues. V lost 6 bases and J lost 2, with 14 bases in between. CDR3 coding DNA: TGTGCCAGCAGCCCCGGACAGTCCCCTGGGGCCAACGTCCTGACTTTC. Its translation: CASSPGQSPGANVLTF.

A single count supports this clonotype. V and J are TRBV19 and TRBJ1-4; D not certain. This CDR3 region has 12 residues. The germline V and J ends were trimmed by 5 bases and 8 bases, with 9 bases remaining between them. From germline, CDR1 is LNHDA and CDR2 SQIVND (reference sequence). The CDR3: CASSVRSEKLFF. CDR3 nucleotide sequence: TGTGCCAGTAGTGTAAGAAGCGAAAAACTGTTTTTT.

This sequence joins TRBV4-2 and TRBJ1-5; 9 bases map to TRBD1. Trimming cost V 2 bases and J 1 base; bases outside gene matches: 9. Germline V lookup: CDR1 LGHNA, CDR2 YNFKEQ. This CDR3 contains 18 residues. CDR3 region: CASSQRGGGQGSNQPQHF. The DNA of the CDR3 is TGTGCCAGCAGCCAACGCGGGGGGGGACAGGGCAGCAATCAGCCCCAGCATTTT.

A few counts support this clonotype. This chain uses TRBV20-1 with TRBJ1-1, with D hard to call. This CDR3 region has 11 residues. V gave up 6 bases and J gave up 11 bases, with 16 bases separating them. Germline lookup yields CDR1 DFQATT and CDR2 SNEGSKA (reference sequence). CDR3 coding DNA: TGCAGTGCCTCAGTTTGGGTAGAGGCTTTCTTT. Translation: CSASVWVEAFF.

This clonotype was seen a few times. CDR3 DNA sequence: TGCAGTGCTAGAGCGGGGACTAATCAGTACTTC. Its protein product is CSARAGTNQYF. The chain links TRBV20-1 to TRBJ2-7; 7 bases map to TRBD2. Germline V gene lookup returns CDR1 DFQATT and CDR2 SNEGSKA (reference sequence). The CDR3 contains 11 residues. Trimming removed 1 base from V and 10 bases from J; junction bases left unmatched: 4.

The J gene is TRBJ2-1, the V gene TRBV13; no firm D call. V lost 6 bases, J lost 6 bases, and 6 bases lay in between. The germline CDR1 and CDR2 sequences are PRHDT and FYEKMQ (reference sequence). CDR3 length equals 11 residues. CDR3 sequence reads: CASSLPNEQFF. DNA for the CDR3: TGTGCCAGCAGTCTCCCCAATGAGCAGTTCTTC.

The chain joins TRBV12-3 or TRBV12-4 to TRBJ2-5; tentative D call: TRBD2 (5 bases). Trimming pared 3 bases from V and 4 bases from J, leaving 9 bases between. The CDR3 consists of 13 residues. As DNA, the CDR3 is TGTGCCAGCAGTTTCGAGGGAGCAGAGACCCAGTACTTC. Protein product: CASSFEGAETQYF.

This clonotype was detected ten times or more. This chain links TRBV19 with TRBJ2-7, with 8 bases identical to TRBD1. Trimming removed 6 bases from V and 3 bases from J; junction bases left unmatched: 7. Germline V gives CDR1 LNHDA, CDR2 SQIVND (reference sequence). The CDR3 is 14 amino acids. The CDR3 bases are TGTGCCAGTAGGCCGACAGGGGAAGGCTACGAGCAGTACTTC. It is translated as CASRPTGEGYEQYF.

This clonotype was observed a few times. This chain joins TRBV28 and TRBJ2-7; D is ambiguous. The CDR3 is made up of 18 amino acids. Germline CDR1 and CDR2: MDHEN and SYDVKM. V was cut by 4 bases and J by 4 bases, with 26 bases left in between. The CDR3 coding sequence is TGTGCCAGCAGTTCCCTCCGCCGGGCGGATATGGCCATGTACGAGCAGTACTTC. It translates to CASSSLRRADMAMYEQYF.

This clonotype was found a few times. V gene TRBV7-2 combines with J gene TRBJ1-4, with a tentative D call TRBD1 (5 bases). The CDR3 is made up of 17 amino acids. The V gene's germline CDR1 is SGHTA and CDR2 FQGNSA. With 3 bases removed from V and 1 base from J, the gap between germline ends came to 15 bases. CDR3 residues: CASSFQQVVGTNEKLFF. CDR3 nucleotide sequence: TGTGCCAGCAGCTTTCAACAGGTTGTCGGAACTAATGAAAAACTGTTTTTT.

Only a few counts were recorded for this clonotype. The chain recombines TRBV24-1 with TRBJ2-4, with 9 positions matching TRBD1. The CDR3 runs to 15 residues. CDR1 is KGHDR and CDR2 is SFDVKD in the germline V gene. The J segment lost 6 bases and the V segment lost 4 bases, leaving 6 bases of the junction unmatched. Here the CDR3 reads CATSEGTGGANIQYF. The CDR3 DNA reads TGTGCCACCAGTGAGGGCACAGGGGGCGCAAACATTCAGTACTTC.

This chain connects TRBV28 to TRBJ2-7, with TRBD1 as a possible D gene (6 bases). Germline lookup yields CDR1 MDHEN and CDR2 SYDVKM. This CDR3 comprises 15 residues. Trimming shortened V by 6 bases and J by 2 bases, and 17 bases separated the two germline ends. The CDR3 DNA reads as TGTGCCAGCAGACCCCGGACAGCGAAAACCTACGAGCAGTACTTC. This sequence encodes CASRPRTAKTYEQYF.

This clonotype was observed a handful of times. The gene calls are TRBV28 and TRBJ2-3, with a weak D call TRBD1 (5 bases). Germline CDR1 MDHEN, CDR2 SYDVKM. Deletions cut 8 bases from V and 6 bases from J, with 21 bases between. The CDR3 is 15 residues long. CDR3 DNA sequence: TGTGCCAGCGATGGGGCCTTCCTAGGATCCGATACGCAGTATTTT. Translating gives CASDGAFLGSDTQYF.

This clonotype occurred a few times. The J gene is TRBJ2-3, the V gene TRBV2; D may be TRBD1 or TRBD2 (6 bases each). Germline V gives CDR1 SNHLY, CDR2 FYNNEI. The ends were cut back, 11 bases at V and 2 bases at J, with 23 bases in the middle. There are 16 residues in the CDR3. The CDR3 DNA follows: TGTGCCCGAGGAGAAGAGGGGGGCAGGGTCACAGATACGCAGTATTTT. Its translation: CARGEEGGRVTDTQYF.

This clonotype has just one count. This chain links TRBV28 with TRBJ1-5; D is unresolved. The CDR3 has 13 residues. V was pared by 3 bases and J by 1 base, with 4 bases between. Germline CDR1 is MDHEN and CDR2 is SYDVKM. The CDR3 spells CASSLVSNQPQHF. Here the CDR3 DNA reads TGTGCCAGCAGTTTGGTGAGCAATCAGCCCCAGCATTTT. Full variable domain (missing parts from reference TRBV28 and TRBJ1-5): DVKVTQSSRYLVKRTGEKVFLECVQDMDHENMFWYRQDPGLGLRLIYFSYDVKMKEKGDIPEGYSVSREKKERFSLILESASTNQTSMYLCASSLVSNQPQHFGDGTRLSIL.

The chain couples TRBV12-3 or TRBV12-4 to TRBJ1-4, with 7 bases that match TRBD1. The CDR3 is 14 amino acids. The J segment lost 8 bases and the V segment lost 7 bases, leaving 10 bases of the junction unmatched. The CDR3 nucleotides are TGTGCCAGCAACTCAGGGGGGATGGAGGAAAAACTGTTTTTT. Its protein product is CASNSGGMEEKLFF.

The chain links TRBV6-5 to TRBJ2-7; no firm D call. CDR3 length: 14 residues. Germline V gene sequence: CDR1 MNHEY, CDR2 SVGAGI. V lost 6 bases and J lost 3, with 15 bases in between. The CDR3 DNA follows: TGTGCCAGCAGCTTGGGCCCTACACACTACGAGCAGTACTTC. Translation gives CASSLGPTHYEQYF.

A few counts support this clonotype. The rearrangement uses TRBV14 and TRBJ2-7; no firm D call. Germline V gives CDR1 SGHDN, CDR2 FVKESK. Trimming left V 1 base short and J 12 bases short, with 10 bases between. CDR3 length equals 11 residues. The CDR3 reads CASSQGSLGYF. The CDR3 bases are TGTGCCAGCAGCCAAGGCAGCCTAGGGTACTTC.

This clonotype showed up many times. V and J are TRBV5-1 and TRBJ2-5; D is undetermined. This CDR3 has 15 residues. In germline, CDR1 is SGHRS, CDR2 YFSETQ. The V gene lost 1 base and the J gene lost 4 bases, with 14 bases spanning the gap. The CDR3 nucleotides are TGCGCCAGCAGCTTGAAGGGTCTAGACGGAGAGACCCAGTACTTC. This sequence encodes CASSLKGLDGETQYF.

This clonotype has at least ten counts. The chain recombines TRBV5-4 with TRBJ1-2, with 10 bases fitting TRBD1. V shed 2 bases and J 2 bases; nucleotides not matched to a gene: 3. The CDR3 covers 15 residues. The germline V gene encodes CDR1 SGHNT and CDR2 YYREEE (reference sequence). The CDR3 region has the DNA TGTGCCAGCAGCTTTAGGGACAGGGGCAACTATGGCTACACCTTC. It is translated as CASSFRDRGNYGYTF.

This clonotype was observed a handful of times. The chain recombines TRBV11-2 with TRBJ2-7, with 8 bases that match TRBD2. There are 15 residues in the CDR3. Trimming cost V 3 bases and J 5 bases; bases outside gene matches: 9. The germline V gene has CDR1 SGHAT and CDR2 FQNNGV. CDR3 protein: CASSFMAGGGHEQYF. In nucleotides, the CDR3 is TGTGCCAGCAGCTTTATGGCGGGAGGAGGGCACGAGCAGTACTTC. The full variable domain, in which reference TRBV11-2 and TRBJ2-7 provide the parts outside the CDR3, is EAGVAQSPRYKIIEKRQSVAFWCNPISGHATLYWYQQILGQGPKLLIQFQNNGVVDDSQLPKDRFSAERLKGVDSTLKIQPAKLEDSAVYLCASSFMAGGGHEQYFGPGTRLTVT.

In its sample, this clonotype ranks as medium-sized (0.01 to 0.1%). The genes are TRBV20-1 and TRBJ1-1, with no clear D. Germline CDR1 reads DFQATT; CDR2 reads SNEGSKA (reference sequence). Trimming removed 0 bases from V and 5 bases from J, with 10 bases in between. CDR3 length equals 13 residues. The CDR3 DNA reads as TGCAGTGCTAGAGACCAAGGGATTACTGAAGCTTTCTTT. As protein: CSARDQGITEAFF.

This chain links TRBV4-2 with TRBJ2-1, with 13 positions matching TRBD2. J lost 5 bases, V lost 0 bases, and 10 bases had no gene match. This CDR3 contains 19 residues. CDR1 is LGHNA and CDR2 is YNFKEQ in the germline V gene. CDR3 sequence reads: CASSQDPRGTSGANNEQFF. In DNA form, the CDR3 reads TGTGCCAGCAGCCAAGATCCGAGGGGGACTAGCGGGGCCAACAATGAGCAGTTCTTC.